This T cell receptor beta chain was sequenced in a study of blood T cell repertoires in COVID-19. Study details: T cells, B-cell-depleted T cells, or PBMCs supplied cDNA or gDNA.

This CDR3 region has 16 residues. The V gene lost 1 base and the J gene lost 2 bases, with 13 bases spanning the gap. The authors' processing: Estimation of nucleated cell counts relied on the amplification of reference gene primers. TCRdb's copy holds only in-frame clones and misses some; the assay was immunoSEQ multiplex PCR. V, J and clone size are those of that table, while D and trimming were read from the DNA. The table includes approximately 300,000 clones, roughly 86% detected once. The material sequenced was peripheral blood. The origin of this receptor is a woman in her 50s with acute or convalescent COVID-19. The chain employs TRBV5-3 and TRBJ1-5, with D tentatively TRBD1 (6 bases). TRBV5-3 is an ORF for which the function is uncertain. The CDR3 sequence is CARSLSPGVCNQPQHF. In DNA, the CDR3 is TGTGCCAGAAGCTTGAGCCCAGGGGTTTGCAATCAGCCCCAGCATTTT.